Described below is a single T cell receptor (beta chain) sequence and its context. No antigen is known for it. The data were obtained in a study of cytomegalovirus exposure and HLA in healthy donors. CDR1 and CDR2 (germline): LGHNT, FRNRAP. This CDR3 is 18 amino acids long. With V trimmed by 4 bases and J by 0 bases, 9 bases remained unmatched. Study results and limitations: Across donors, most TCRs were seen rarely, yet some public ones were widespread. Highly shared sequence variants in one cluster were likely a sequencing artifact. Cytomegalovirus status, reportedly, was diagnosed with high specificity and sensitivity by the classifier.

PCR used 60 Vbeta primers and 13 Jbeta primers. Assay used: immunoSEQ multiplex PCR; TCRdb lists only in-frame clones, some missing. The sample has around 180,000 clones, 80% seen once; the top ten hold around 7.2%. This rearrangement joins TRBV12-5 to TRBJ1-5, with 10 bases matching TRBD1. Specimen: PBMCs. The receptor was derived from a man aged 25-45 years in good health and CMV-seropositive. In DNA form, the CDR3 reads TGTGCTAGTGGTTCCCAACTGACAGGGGGCCATAGCAATCAGCCCCAGCATTTT. Amino acids: CASGSQLTGGHSNQPQHF.